This T cell receptor (beta chain) was captured in a study of long-term antiretroviral therapy in people with HIV. Study outcomes and limitations: All time points showed a repertoire dominated by clones expanded before ART.

Notes on this clone: Antigen unknown.

Samples held about 0.95-11 million cryopreserved PBMC, and DNA extraction followed. Running of the v3.0 immunoSEQ assay took place at survey level. Data came from immunoSEQ multiplex PCR; TCRdb stores just in-frame clones and leaves some out. In the table there are about 9,000 clones, around 84% of which are singletons. The clonotype was recovered from a man aged 30 to 39 with HIV. Sequences were derived from unsorted PBMCs, sampled 0.3 years before starting antiretroviral therapy.

CDR3 in amino acids: CASSQGQPQHF. Here the CDR3 DNA reads TGTGCCAGCAGTCAAGGCCAGCCCCAGCATTTT. V is TRBV19 and J is TRBJ1-5, with D unclear. The ends were cut back, 9 bases at V and 7 bases at J, with 10 bases in the middle. The CDR3 sequence is 11 residues long. Germline CDR1 reads LNHDA; CDR2 reads SQIVND (reference sequence). Drawing the rest from reference TRBV19 and TRBJ1-5, the complete variable domain is DGGITQSPKYLFRKEGQNVTLSCEQNLNHDAMYWYRQDPGQGLRLIYYSQIVNDFQKGDIAEGYSVSREKKESFPLTVTSAQKNPTAFYLCASSQGQPQHFGDGTRLSIL.